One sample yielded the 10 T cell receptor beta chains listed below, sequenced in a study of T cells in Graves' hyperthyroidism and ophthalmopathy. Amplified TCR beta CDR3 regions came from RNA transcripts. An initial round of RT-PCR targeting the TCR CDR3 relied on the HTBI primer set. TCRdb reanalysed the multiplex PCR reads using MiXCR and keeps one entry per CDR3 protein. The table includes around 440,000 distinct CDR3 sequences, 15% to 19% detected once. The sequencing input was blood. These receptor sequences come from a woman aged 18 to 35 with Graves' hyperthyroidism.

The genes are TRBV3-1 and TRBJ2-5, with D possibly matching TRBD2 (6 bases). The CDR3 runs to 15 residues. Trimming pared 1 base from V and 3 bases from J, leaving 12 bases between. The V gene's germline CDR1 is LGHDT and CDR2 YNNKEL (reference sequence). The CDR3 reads CASSQGPWEEETQYF. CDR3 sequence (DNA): TGTGCCAGCAGCCAAGGTCCTTGGGAGGAAGAGACCCAGTACTTC.

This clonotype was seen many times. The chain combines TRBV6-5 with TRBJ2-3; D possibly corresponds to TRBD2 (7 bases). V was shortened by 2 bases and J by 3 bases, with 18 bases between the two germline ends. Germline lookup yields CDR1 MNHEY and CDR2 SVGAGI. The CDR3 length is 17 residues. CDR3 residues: CASSYALGGAETDTQYF. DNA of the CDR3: TGTGCCAGCAGTTACGCTCTGGGGGGGGCAGAAACAGATACGCAGTATTTT.

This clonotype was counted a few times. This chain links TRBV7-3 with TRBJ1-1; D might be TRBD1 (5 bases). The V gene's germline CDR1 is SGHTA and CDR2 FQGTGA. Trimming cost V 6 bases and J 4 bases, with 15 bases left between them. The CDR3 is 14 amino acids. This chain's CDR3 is CASSPLTGGTEAFF. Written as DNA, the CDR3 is TGTGCCAGCAGTCCGCTGACGGGGGGCACTGAAGCTTTCTTT.

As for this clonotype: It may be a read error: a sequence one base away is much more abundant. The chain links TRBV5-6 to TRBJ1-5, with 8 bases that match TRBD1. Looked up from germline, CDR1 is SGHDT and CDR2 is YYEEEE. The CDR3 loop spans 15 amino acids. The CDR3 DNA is TGTGCCAGCAGCCACGGGACAGGCTCCCATCAGCCCCTGCATTTT. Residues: CASSHGTGSHQPLHF.

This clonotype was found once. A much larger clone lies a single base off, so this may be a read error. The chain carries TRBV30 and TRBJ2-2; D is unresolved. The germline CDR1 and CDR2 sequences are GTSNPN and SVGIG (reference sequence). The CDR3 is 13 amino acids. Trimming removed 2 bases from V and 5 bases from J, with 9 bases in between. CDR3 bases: TGTGCCTGGAGTACTTGGAGTACCGGGGAGCTGTTTTTT. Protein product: CAWSTWSTGELFF.

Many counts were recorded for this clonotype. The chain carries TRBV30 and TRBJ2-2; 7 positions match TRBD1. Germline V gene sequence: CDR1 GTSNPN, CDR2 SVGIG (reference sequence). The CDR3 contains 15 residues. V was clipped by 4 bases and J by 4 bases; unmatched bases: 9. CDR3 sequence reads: CAWTRDSLFTGELFF. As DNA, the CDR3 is TGTGCCTGGACCCGGGACAGCCTTTTCACCGGGGAGCTGTTTTTT.

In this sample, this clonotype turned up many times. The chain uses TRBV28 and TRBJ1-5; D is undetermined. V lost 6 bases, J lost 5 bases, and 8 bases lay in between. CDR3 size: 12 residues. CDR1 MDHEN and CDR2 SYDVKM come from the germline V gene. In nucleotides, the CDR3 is TGTGCCAGCAGCTCGACTGATCAGCCCCAGCATTTT. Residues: CASSSTDQPQHF.

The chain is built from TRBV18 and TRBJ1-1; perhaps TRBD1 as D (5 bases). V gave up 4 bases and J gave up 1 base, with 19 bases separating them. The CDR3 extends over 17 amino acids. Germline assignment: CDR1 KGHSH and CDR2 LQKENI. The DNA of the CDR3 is TGTGCCAGCTCACTGAACCGGGACGCAGGGACGAACACTGAAGCTTTCTTT. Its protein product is CASSLNRDAGTNTEAFF.

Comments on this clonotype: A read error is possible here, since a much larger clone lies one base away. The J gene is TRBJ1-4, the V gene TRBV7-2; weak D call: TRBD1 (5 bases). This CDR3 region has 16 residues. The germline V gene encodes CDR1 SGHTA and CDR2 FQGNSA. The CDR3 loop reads CAGSLEWETGERKLFF. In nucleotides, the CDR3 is TGTGCCGGCAGCTTAGAGTGGGAGACGGGGGAGAGGAAACTGTTTTTT.

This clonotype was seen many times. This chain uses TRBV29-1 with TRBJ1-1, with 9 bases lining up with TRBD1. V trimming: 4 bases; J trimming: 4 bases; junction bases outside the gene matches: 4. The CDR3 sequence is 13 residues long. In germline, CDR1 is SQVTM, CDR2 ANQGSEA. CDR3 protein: CSVGQGVITEAFF. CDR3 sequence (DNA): TGCAGCGTTGGACAGGGGGTGATCACTGAAGCTTTCTTT.